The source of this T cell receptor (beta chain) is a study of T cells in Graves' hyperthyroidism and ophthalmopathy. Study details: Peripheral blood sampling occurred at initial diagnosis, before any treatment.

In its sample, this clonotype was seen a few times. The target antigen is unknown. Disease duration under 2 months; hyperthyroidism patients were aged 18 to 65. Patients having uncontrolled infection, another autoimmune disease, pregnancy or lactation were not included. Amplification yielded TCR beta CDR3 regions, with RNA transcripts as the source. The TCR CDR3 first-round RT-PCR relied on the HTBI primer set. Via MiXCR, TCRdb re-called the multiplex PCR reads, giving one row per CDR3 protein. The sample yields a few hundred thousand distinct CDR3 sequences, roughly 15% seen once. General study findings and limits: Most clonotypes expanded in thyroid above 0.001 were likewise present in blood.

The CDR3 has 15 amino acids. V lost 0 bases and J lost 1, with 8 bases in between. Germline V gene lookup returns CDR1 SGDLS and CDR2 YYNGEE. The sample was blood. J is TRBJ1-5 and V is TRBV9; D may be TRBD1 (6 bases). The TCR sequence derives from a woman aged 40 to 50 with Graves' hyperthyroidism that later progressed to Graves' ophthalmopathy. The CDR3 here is CASSVGGQSNQPQHF. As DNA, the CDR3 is TGTGCCAGCAGCGTAGGAGGACAGAGCAATCAGCCCCAGCATTTT.